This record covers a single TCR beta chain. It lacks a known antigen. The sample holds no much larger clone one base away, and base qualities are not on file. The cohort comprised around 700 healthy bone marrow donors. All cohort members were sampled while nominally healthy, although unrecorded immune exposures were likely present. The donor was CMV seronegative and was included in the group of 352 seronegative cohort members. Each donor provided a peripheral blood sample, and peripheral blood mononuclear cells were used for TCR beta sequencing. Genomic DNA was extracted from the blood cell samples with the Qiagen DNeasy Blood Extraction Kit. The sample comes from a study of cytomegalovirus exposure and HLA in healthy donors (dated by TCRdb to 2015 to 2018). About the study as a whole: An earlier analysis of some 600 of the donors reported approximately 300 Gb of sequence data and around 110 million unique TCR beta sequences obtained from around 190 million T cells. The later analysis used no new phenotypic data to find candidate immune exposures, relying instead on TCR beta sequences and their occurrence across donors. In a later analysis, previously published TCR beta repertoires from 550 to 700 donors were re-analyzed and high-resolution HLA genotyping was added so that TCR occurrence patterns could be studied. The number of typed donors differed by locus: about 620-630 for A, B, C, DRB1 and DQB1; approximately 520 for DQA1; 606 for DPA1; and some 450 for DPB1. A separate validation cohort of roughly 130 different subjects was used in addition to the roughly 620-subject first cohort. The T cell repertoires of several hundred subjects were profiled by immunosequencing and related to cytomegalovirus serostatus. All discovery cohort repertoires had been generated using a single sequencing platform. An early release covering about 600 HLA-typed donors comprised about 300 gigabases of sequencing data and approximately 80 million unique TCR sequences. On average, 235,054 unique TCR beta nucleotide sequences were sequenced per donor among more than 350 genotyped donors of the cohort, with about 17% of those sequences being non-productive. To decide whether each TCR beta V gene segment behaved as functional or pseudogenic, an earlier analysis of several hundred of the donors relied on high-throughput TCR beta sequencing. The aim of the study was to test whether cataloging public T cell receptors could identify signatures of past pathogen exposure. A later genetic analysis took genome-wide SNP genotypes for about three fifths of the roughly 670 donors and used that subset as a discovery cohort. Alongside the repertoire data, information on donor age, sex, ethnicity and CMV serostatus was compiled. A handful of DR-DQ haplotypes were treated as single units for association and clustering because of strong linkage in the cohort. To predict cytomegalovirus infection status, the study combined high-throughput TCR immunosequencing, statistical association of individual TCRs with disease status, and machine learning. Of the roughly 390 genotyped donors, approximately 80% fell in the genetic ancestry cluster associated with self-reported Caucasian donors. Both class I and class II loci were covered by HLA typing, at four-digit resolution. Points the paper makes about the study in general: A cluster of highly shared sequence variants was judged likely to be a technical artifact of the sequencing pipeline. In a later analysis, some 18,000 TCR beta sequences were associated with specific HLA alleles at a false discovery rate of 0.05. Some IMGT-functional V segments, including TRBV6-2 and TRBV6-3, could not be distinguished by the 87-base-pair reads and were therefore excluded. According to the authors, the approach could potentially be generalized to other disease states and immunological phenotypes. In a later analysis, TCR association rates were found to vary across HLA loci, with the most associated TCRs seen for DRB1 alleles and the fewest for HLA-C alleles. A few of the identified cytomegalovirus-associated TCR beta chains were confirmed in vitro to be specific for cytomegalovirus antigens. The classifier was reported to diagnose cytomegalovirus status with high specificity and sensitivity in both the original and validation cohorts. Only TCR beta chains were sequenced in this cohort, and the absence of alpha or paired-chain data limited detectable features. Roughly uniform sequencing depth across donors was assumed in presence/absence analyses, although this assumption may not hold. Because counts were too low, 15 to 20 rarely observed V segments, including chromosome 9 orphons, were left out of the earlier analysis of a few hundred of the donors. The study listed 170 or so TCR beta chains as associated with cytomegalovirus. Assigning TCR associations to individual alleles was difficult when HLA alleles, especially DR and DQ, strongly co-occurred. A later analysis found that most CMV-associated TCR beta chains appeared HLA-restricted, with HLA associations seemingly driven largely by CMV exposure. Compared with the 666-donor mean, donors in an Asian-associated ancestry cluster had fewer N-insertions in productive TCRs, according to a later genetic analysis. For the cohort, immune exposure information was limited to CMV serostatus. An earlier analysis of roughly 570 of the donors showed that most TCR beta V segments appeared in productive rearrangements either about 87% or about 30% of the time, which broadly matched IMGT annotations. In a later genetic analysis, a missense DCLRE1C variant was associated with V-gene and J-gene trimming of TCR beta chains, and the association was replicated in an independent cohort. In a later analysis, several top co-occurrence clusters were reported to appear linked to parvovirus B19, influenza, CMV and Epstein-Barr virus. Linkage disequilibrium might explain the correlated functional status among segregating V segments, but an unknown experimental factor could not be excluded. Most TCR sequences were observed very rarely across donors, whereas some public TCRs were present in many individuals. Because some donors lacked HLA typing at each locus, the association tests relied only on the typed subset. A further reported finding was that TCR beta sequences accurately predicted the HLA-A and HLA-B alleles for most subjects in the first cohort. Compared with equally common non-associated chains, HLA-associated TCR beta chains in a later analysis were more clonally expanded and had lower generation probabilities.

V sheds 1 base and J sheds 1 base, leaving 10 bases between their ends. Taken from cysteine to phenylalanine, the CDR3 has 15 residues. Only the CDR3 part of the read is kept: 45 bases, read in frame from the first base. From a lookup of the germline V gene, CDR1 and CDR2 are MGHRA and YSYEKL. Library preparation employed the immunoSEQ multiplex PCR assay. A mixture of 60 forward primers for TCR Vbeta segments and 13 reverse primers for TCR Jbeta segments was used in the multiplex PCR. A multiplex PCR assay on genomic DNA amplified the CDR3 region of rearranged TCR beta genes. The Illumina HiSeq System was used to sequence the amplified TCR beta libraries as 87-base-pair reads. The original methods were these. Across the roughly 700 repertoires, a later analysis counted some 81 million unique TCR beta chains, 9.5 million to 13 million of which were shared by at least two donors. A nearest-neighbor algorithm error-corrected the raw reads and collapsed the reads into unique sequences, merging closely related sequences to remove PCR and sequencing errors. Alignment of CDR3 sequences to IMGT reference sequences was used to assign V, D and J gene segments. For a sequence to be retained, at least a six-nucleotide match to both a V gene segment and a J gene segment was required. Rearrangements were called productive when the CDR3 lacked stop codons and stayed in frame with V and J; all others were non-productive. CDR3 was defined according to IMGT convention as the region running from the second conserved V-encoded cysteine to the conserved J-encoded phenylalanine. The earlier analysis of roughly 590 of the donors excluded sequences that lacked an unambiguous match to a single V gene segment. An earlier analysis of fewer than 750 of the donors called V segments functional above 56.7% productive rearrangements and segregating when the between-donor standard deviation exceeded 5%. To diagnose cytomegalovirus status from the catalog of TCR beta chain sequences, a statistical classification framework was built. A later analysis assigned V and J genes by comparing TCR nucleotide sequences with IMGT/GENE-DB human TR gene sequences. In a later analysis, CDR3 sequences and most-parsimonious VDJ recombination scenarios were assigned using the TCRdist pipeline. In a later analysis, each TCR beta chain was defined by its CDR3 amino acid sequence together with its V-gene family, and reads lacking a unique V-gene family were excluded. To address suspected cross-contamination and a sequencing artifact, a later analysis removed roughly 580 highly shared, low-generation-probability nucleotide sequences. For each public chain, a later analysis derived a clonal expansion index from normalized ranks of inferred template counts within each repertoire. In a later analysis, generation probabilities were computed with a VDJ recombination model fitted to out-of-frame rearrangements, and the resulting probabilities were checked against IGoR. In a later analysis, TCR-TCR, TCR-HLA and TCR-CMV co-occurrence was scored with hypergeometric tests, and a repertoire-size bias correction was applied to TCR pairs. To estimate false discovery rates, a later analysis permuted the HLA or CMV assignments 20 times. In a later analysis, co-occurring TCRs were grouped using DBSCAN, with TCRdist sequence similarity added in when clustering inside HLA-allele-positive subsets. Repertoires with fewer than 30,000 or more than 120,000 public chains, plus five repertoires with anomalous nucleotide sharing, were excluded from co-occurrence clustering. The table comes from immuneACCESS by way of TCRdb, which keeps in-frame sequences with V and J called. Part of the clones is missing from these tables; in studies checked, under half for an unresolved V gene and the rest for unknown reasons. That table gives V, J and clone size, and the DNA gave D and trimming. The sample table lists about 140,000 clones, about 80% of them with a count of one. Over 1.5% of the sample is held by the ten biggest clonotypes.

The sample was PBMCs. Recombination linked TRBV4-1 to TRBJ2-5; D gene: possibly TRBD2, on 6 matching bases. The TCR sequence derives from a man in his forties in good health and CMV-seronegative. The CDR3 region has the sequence CASSQGGGAQETQYF. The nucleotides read TGCGCCAGCAGCCAAGGCGGAGGGGCCCAAGAGACCCAGTACTTC.